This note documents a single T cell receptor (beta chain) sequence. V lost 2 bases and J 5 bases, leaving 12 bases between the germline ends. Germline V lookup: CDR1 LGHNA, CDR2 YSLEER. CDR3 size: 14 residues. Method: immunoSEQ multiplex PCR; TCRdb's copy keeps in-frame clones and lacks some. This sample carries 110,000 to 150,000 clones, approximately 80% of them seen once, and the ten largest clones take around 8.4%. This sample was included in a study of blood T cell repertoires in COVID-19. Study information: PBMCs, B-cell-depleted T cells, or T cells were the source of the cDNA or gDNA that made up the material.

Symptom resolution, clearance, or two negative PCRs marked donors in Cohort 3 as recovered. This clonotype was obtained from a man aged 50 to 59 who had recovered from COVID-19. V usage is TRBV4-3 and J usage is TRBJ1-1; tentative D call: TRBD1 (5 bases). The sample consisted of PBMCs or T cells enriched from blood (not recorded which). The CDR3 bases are TGCGCCAGCAGCCAACGATCGACAGTAACTGAAGCTTTCTTT. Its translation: CASSQRSTVTEAFF.